Listed here are 2 T cell receptor beta chains from one sample, sequenced in a study of naive and memory T cell subsets. Two oligonucleotides, mixed equimolar, formed the beta constant-region primer covering TRBC1 and TRBC2. In TCRdb, the UMI-ligation and nested PCR reads were re-called with MiXCR into one record per CDR3 protein. The table records 81,000 or so distinct CDR3 sequences, 7% of them present only once. Specimen: central memory CD4+ T cells from blood. These TCRs come from a human donor in good health.

This clonotype has a count of ten or more. The chain uses TRBV28 and TRBJ2-7; D unclear. V was pared by 1 base and J by 5 bases, with 6 bases between. This CDR3 spans 12 amino acids. CDR1 and CDR2 from the germline V gene are MDHEN and SYDVKM. The CDR3 is CASSLFGNEQYF. CDR3 in DNA: TGTGCCAGCAGTTTATTTGGGAACGAGCAGTACTTC.

This clonotype was picked up many times. The gene calls are TRBV6-1 and TRBJ1-4, with 10 bases fitting TRBD1. Trimming cost V 6 bases and J 8 bases; bases outside gene matches: 15. From germline, CDR1 is MNHNS and CDR2 SASEGT. This CDR3 is built from 17 residues. CDR3 sequence: CASSAHVTGQGKEKLFF. Here the CDR3 DNA reads TGTGCCAGCAGCGCCCACGTGACGGGACAGGGGAAGGAAAAACTGTTTTTT.